The 23 T cell receptor beta chains given below trace back to one sample, sequenced in a study of blood T cells in healthy people across ages. Primed by a sample-barcoded 5' primer and a J-beta primer mix, a second PCR proceeded for 7 to 11 cycles. MiXCR, run by TCRdb on the 5' RACE reads, gives a single entry per CDR3 protein. The table has around 1.7 million distinct CDR3 sequences, about 30% seen once. The sequenced material came from blood. The receptor source for this set is a woman in her 30s in good health.

This clonotype was seen a single time. This chain connects TRBV19 to TRBJ2-4, with TRBD2 matching 12 bases. The germline gives CDR1 LNHDA, CDR2 SQIVND (reference sequence). J gave up 2 bases and V 5 bases, and 13 bases lay outside the gene matches. The CDR3 runs to 19 residues. In DNA, the CDR3 is TGTGCCAGTAGTCTAGGTCTAGCGGGAGGGCCCGGAACCAAAAACATTCAGTACTTC. Translated: CASSLGLAGGPGTKNIQYF.

This clonotype was recorded at least ten times. The chain carries TRBV12-3 or TRBV12-4 and TRBJ1-2; D not resolved. The CDR3 sequence is 12 residues long. V was cut by 2 bases and J by 7 bases, with 8 bases left in between. CDR3 region: CASSLRSSGYTF. The CDR3 DNA is TGTGCCAGCAGTTTAAGAAGTAGTGGCTACACCTTC.

This clonotype was picked up one time. The V gene is TRBV13, the J gene TRBJ2-2; 7 bases match TRBD1. Germline CDR1 reads PRHDT; CDR2 reads FYEKMQ (reference sequence). This CDR3 has 14 residues. V lost 5 bases and J lost 5; bases outside the gene matches: 5. CDR3: CASSASTGTGELFF. The CDR3 DNA reads as TGTGCCAGCAGCGCCTCGACAGGGACCGGGGAGCTGTTTTTT.

The CDR3 bases are TGCGCCAGCAGCTTGACTAGCGGGAGGAGGTACGAGCAGTACTTC. It encodes CASSLTSGRRYEQYF. The chain joins TRBV5-1 to TRBJ2-7; 12 bases are shared with TRBD2. The CDR3 contains 15 residues. The trim removed 1 base at V and 4 bases at J, leaving 3 bases unmatched. Germline V gene sequence: CDR1 SGHRS, CDR2 YFSETQ.

This sequence joins TRBV12-3 or TRBV12-4 and TRBJ2-7, with D unresolved. Trimming cost V 11 bases and J 0 bases, with 17 bases left between them. This CDR3 is built from 14 residues. Here the CDR3 reads CAGNRGAGSYEQYF. The DNA of the CDR3 is TGTGCCGGCAATAGAGGAGCCGGCTCCTACGAGCAGTACTTC.

This sequence joins TRBV12-3 or TRBV12-4 and TRBJ1-1; 7 bases are shared with TRBD1. Trimming took 4 bases from V and 5 from J; bases not matched to a gene: 7. CDR3 size: 14 residues. CDR3 sequence (DNA): TGTGCCAGCAGTTCTACAGGGGCGCGTACTGAAGCTTTCTTT. Its protein product is CASSSTGARTEAFF.

This sequence joins TRBV5-5 and TRBJ1-4; D is undetermined. Germline V gene lookup returns CDR1 SGHKS and CDR2 YYEKEE (reference sequence). V was cut by 4 bases and J by 8 bases, with 18 bases left in between. This CDR3 comprises 15 residues. DNA for the CDR3: TGTGCCAGCAGCCGAGGAGTAATTATCGAGGAAAAACTGTTTTTT. Translated, it gives CASSRGVIIEEKLFF.

This chain's CDR3 is CATSRHPTNEKLFF. CDR3 DNA sequence: TGTGCCACCAGCAGACACCCAACTAATGAAAAACTGTTTTTT. J is TRBJ1-4 and V is TRBV15; D is undetermined. The germline CDR1 and CDR2 sequences are LNHNV and YYDKDF (reference sequence). The CDR3 has 14 amino acids. V lost 2 bases and J 0 bases, leaving 4 bases between the germline ends.

The sample holds many counts of this clonotype. The rearrangement uses TRBV12-3 or TRBV12-4 and TRBJ2-3; D uncertain. V lost 6 bases and J lost 7, with 11 bases in between. CDR3 length: 12 residues. CDR3 DNA sequence: TGTGCCAGCAGCCCTAAGCTACATACGCAGTATTTT. Translation: CASSPKLHTQYF.

The chain combines TRBV30 with TRBJ2-3, with D perhaps TRBD2 (7 bases). Deletions cut 0 bases from V and 5 bases from J, with 18 bases between. This CDR3 is 16 amino acids long. In germline, CDR1 is GTSNPN, CDR2 SVGIG (reference sequence). The CDR3 coding sequence is TGTGCCTGGAGTGTAATTCAATGGGGGGGCGGAGATACGCAGTATTTT. Its translation: CAWSVIQWGGGDTQYF.

This clonotype turned up a few times. The chain is built from TRBV4-3 and TRBJ2-1; 9 bases map to TRBD2. This CDR3 is 17 amino acids long. Trimming at V came to 0 bases and at J to 0 bases, leaving 3 bases not matched to a gene. Germline CDR1 and CDR2: LGHNA and YSLEER. DNA for the CDR3: TGCGCCAGCAGCCAAGAGGTAGCGGGAGACTCCTACAATGAGCAGTTCTTC. This encodes CASSQEVAGDSYNEQFF.

This clonotype came up many times. CDR3: CASSQTRIGYEQYF. CDR3 sequence (DNA): TGTGCCAGCAGCCAAACCAGGATAGGCTACGAGCAGTACTTC. The V call is TRBV3-1, the J call TRBJ2-7; D call uncertain. Germline-derived CDR1 and CDR2 are LGHDT and YNNKEL (reference sequence). CDR3 length: 14 amino acids. Trimming shortened V by 2 bases and J by 3 bases, and 11 bases separated the two germline ends.

To note about this clonotype: A junction end diverges from the germline sequence, so it may reflect a read error. The V gene is TRBV6-6, the J gene TRBJ2-3, with 9 nucleotides matching TRBD1. Germline V CDR1 and CDR2: MNHNY, SVGAGI (reference sequence). This CDR3 has 15 residues. CDR3 loop: CASSQGQGVTDTRYF. CDR3 coding DNA: TGTGCCAGCAGTCAGGGACAGGGAGTCACAGATACGCGGTATTTT.

This clonotype was counted a single time. At one boundary the junction diverges from the germline segment, which might be a read error. The chain joins TRBV28 to TRBJ2-3, with 8 bases that match TRBD1. Germline V gene data show CDR1 as MDHEN and CDR2 as SYDVKM. This CDR3 has 14 amino acids. CDR3 nucleotide sequence: TGTGCCAGCAGTTTAACTGGGGGGACAGGTACGCAGTATTTT. This encodes CASSLTGGTGTQYF.

This clonotype was counted a few times. The J gene is TRBJ1-2, the V gene TRBV6-5; D is undetermined. The CDR3 extends over 13 amino acids. Trimming shortened V by 2 bases and J by 8 bases, and 12 bases separated the two germline ends. The V gene's germline CDR1 is MNHEY and CDR2 SVGAGI. The CDR3 here is CASSYAGKRGYTF. For the CDR3, the DNA is TGTGCCAGCAGTTACGCGGGGAAAAGAGGCTACACCTTC.

V is TRBV21-1 and J is TRBJ2-7; TRBD1, as called in the table, went unchecked against the DNA. TRBV21-1 counts as a pseudogene. CDR3 length: 15 residues. In DNA form, the CDR3 reads TGTGCCAGCAGCAATGGGGGCTTCTCAACCTACGAGCAGTACTTC. This gives the protein CASSNGGFSTYEQYF.

This clonotype has just a few counts. The rearrangement links TRBV12-1 to TRBJ1-5. TRBV12-1 corresponds to a pseudogene. The CDR3 is made up of 16 amino acids. DNA of the CDR3: TGTGCCAGCCACTTCTGTAGGGCCGGAAACAATCAGCCCCAGCATTTT. Translation gives CASHFCRAGNNQPQHF.

This sequence joins TRBV29-1 and TRBJ1-1; 8 nucleotides agree with TRBD1. Unmatched junction bases numbered 7, after V lost 3 bases and J lost 1 base. Germline V gene lookup returns CDR1 SQVTM and CDR2 ANQGSEA. The CDR3 covers 15 residues. The DNA of the CDR3 is TGCAGCGTTGATCTGACAGGGGCAGAGAACACTGAAGCTTTCTTT. It is translated as CSVDLTGAENTEAFF.

This clonotype appeared many times. The V call is TRBV12-3 or TRBV12-4, the J call TRBJ2-7; 9 bases line up with TRBD1. V dropped 5 bases and J dropped 6; count of bases not matched to a gene: 11. The CDR3 is 15 residues long. The CDR3 spells CASSPWDRVSSEQYF. The CDR3 bases are TGTGCCAGCAGTCCCTGGGACAGGGTAAGTTCCGAGCAGTACTTC.

In DNA, the CDR3 is TGTGCCAGCAGCCAAGCAGCGAGGGAGACCCAGTACTTC. Translating it yields CASSQAARETQYF. J is TRBJ2-5 and V is TRBV7-9; D ambiguous. With 5 bases removed from V and 5 bases from J, the gap between germline ends came to 12 bases. The CDR3 runs to 13 residues. Germline V CDR1 and CDR2: SEHNR, FQNEAQ (reference sequence).

This clonotype turned up a few times. V is TRBV5-1 and J is TRBJ2-7; 9 nucleotides line up with TRBD1. The length of the CDR3 is 18 residues. Germline CDR1 is SGHRS and CDR2 is YFSETQ. V lost 7 bases and J lost 2; bases outside the gene matches: 19. In nucleotides, the CDR3 is TGCGCCAGCGGGGGTTCCGGGACAGGGAAACTTATACCCTACGAGCAGTACTTC. Its translation is CASGGSGTGKLIPYEQYF.

This clonotype came up a few times. This chain connects TRBV5-6 to TRBJ2-5; D may be TRBD2 (5 bases). The CDR3 has 15 amino acids. Germline V lookup: CDR1 SGHDT, CDR2 YYEEEE. Trimming removed 6 bases from V and 2 bases from J, with 17 bases in between. CDR3 DNA sequence: TGTGCCAGCATCCTCCTTTCAGGCGGGCAAGAGACCCAGTACTTC. It codes for CASILLSGGQETQYF.

On this clonotype itself: Being one base from a much bigger clone, this may be a read error. This chain links TRBV7-6 with TRBJ2-7; 14 nucleotides align to TRBD2. The V gene's germline CDR1 is SGHVS and CDR2 FNYEAQ. The CDR3 covers 14 residues. In nucleotides, the CDR3 is TGTGCCAACAGCTTGACTAGCGGGAGGGACGAGCAGTACTTC. Amino acids: CANSLTSGRDEQYF.